Sequencing of this T cell receptor (beta chain) was carried out in a study of T cells in localized non-small cell lung cancer. Here immunoSEQ multiplex PCR was the method, and the copy in TCRdb shows in-frame clones only, minus some. The data show approximately 6,400 clones, approximately 16% seen once. Lacking atypia, the adjacent lung had been sampled at least 2 cm away from the tumor margin. Study observations and caveats: Uninvolved adjacent lung showed higher T cell clonality than tumor. Adjacent lung tissue had a median about 57 of the top 100 clones found in the tumor. Greater blood T cell density accompanied longer overall survival.

As regards this clone: Its target is unknown.

The germline V and J ends were trimmed by 4 bases and 5 bases, with 14 bases remaining between them. The germline V gene encodes CDR1 SQVTM and CDR2 ANQGSEA. The CDR3 totals 13 residues. V is TRBV29-1 and J is TRBJ1-1, with D possibly being TRBD1 (5 bases). This receptor was taken from an older male donor with stage II squamous cell lung carcinoma. Sequences were derived from normal lung tissue next to the tumor, sampled before any cancer treatment. The CDR3 spells CSVAVQGGTEAFF. The CDR3 DNA follows: TGCAGCGTTGCGGTTCAGGGAGGAACTGAAGCTTTCTTT.